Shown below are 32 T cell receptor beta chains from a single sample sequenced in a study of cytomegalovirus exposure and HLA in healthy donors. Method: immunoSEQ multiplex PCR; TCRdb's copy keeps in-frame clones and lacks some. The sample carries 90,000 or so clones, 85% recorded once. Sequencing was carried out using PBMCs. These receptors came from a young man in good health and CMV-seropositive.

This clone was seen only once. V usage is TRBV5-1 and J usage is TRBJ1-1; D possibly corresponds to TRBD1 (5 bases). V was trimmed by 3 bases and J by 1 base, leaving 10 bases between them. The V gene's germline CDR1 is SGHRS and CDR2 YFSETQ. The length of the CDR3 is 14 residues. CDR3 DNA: TGCGCCAGCAGCTGGGGACTTTCGAACACTGAAGCTTTCTTT. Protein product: CASSWGLSNTEAFF.

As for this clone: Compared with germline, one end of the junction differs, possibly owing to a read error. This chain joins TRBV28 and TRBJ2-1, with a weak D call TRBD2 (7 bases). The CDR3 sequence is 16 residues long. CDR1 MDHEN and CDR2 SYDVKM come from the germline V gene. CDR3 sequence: CASSFGPGGSDNEQFF. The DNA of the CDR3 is TGTGCCAGCAGTTTCGGGCCGGGGGGCTCCGACAATGAGCAGTTCTTC. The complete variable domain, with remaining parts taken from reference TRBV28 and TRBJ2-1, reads DVKVTQSSRYLVKRTGEKVFLECVQDMDHENMFWYRQDPGLGLRLIYFSYDVKMKEKGDIPEGYSVSREKKERFSLILESASTNQTSMYLCASSFGPGGSDNEQFFGPGTRLTVL.

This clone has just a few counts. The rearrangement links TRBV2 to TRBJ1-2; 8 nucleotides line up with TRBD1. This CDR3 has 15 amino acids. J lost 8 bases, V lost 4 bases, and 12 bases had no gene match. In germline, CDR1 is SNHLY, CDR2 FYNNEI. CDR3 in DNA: TGTGCCAGCAGTGTCGGTGGGACAGGAGTAGCGGGCTACACCTTC. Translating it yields CASSVGGTGVAGYTF. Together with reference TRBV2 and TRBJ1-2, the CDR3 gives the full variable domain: EPEVTQTPSHQVTQMGQEVILRCVPISNHLYFYWYRQILGQKVEFLVSFYNNEISEKSEIFDDQFSVERPDGSNFTLKIRSTKLEDSAMYFCASSVGGTGVAGYTFGSGTRLTVV.

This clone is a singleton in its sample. The CDR3 sequence: CASSETSGSIYGQFF. The CDR3 DNA is TGCGCCAGCAGTGAGACTAGCGGGAGTATTTATGGGCAGTTCTTC. The chain recombines TRBV10-2 with TRBJ2-1, with TRBD2 matching 11 bases. This CDR3 contains 15 residues. Unmatched junction bases numbered 9, after V lost 2 bases and J lost 12 bases. Looked up from germline, CDR1 is WSHSY and CDR2 is SAAADI.

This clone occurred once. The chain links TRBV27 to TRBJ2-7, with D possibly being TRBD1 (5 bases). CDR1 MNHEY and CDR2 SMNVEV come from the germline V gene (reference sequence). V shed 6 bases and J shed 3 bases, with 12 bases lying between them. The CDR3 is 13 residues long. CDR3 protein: CASRGLMSYEQYV. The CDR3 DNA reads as TGTGCCAGCAGGGGGCTTATGAGCTACGAGCAGTACGTC.

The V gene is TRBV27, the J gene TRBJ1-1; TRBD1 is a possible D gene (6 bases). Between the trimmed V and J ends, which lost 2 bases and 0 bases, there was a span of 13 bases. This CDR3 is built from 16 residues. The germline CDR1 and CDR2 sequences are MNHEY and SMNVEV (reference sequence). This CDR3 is CASSLGGAGVNTEAFF. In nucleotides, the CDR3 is TGTGCCAGCAGTTTAGGGGGCGCAGGGGTGAACACTGAAGCTTTCTTT.

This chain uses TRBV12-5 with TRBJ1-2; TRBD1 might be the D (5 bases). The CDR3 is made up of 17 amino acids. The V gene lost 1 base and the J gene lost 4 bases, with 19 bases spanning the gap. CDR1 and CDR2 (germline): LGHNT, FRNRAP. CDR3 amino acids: CASGLEIQGSSAYGYTF. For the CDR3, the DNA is TGTGCTAGTGGTTTGGAAATTCAGGGATCTTCGGCCTATGGCTACACCTTC.

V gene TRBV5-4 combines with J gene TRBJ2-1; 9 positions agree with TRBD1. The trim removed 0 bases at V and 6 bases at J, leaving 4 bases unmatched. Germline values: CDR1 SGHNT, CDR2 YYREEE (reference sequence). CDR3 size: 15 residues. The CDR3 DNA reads TGTGCCAGCAGCTTGGGGACAGGGGAACTCAATGAGCAGTTCTTC. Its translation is CASSLGTGELNEQFF.

CDR3 nucleotides: TGTGCCAGCAGTCGACTAGCGGGAGCTCGTGGCTCCTACGAGCAGTACGTC. Its translation: CASSRLAGARGSYEQYV. J is TRBJ2-7 and V is TRBV28, with TRBD2 matching over 12 bases. Looked up from germline, CDR1 is MDHEN and CDR2 is SYDVKM. V lost 5 bases to trimming and J lost 0 bases; unmatched junction nucleotides: 8. The CDR3 loop spans 17 amino acids.

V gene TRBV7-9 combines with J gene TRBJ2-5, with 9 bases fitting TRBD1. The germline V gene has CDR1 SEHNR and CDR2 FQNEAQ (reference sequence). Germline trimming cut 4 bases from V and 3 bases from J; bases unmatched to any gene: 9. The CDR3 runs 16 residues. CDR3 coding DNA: TGTGCCAGCAGCTCTATACCGGGACAGGGTGAAGAGACCCAGTACTTC. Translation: CASSSIPGQGEETQYF.

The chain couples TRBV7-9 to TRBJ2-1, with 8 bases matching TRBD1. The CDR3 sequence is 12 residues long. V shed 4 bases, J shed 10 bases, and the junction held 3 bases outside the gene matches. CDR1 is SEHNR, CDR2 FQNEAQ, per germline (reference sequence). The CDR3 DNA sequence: TGTGCCAGCAGCTGGGGGGACAGGGAGCAGTTCTTC. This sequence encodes CASSWGDREQFF.

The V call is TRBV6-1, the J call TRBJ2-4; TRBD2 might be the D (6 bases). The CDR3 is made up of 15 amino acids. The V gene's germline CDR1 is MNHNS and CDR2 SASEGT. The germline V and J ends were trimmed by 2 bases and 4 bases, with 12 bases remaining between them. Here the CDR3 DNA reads TGTGCCAGCAGTGAAAATATAGGAGGGAAAAACATTCAGTACTTC. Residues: CASSENIGGKNIQYF.

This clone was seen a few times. CDR3 nucleotide sequence: TGTGCCAGCAGCTTAGGCTACTCCTACAATGAGCAGTTCTTC. It encodes CASSLGYSYNEQFF. This chain joins TRBV11-2 and TRBJ2-1; D is undetermined. This CDR3 spans 14 amino acids. Trimming stripped 1 base from V and 0 bases from J, with 4 bases between. From germline, CDR1 is SGHAT and CDR2 FQNNGV.

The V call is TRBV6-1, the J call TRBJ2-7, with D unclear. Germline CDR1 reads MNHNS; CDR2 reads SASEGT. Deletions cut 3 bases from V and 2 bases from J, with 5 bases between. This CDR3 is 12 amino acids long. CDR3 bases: TGTGCCAGCAGTGAGTCTACCTACGAGCAGTACTTC. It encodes CASSESTYEQYF.

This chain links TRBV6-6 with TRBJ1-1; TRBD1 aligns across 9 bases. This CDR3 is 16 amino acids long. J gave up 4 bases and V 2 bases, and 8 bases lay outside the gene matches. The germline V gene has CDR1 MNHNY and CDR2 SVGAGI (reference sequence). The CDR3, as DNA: TGTGCCAGCAGTTACGGCGGGGACAGGGTGGTCACTGAAGCTTTCTTT. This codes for CASSYGGDRVVTEAFF.

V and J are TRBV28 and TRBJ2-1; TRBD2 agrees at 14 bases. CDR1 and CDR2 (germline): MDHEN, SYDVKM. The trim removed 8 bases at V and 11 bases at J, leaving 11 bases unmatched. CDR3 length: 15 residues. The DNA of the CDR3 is TGTGCCAGCGGTATTGGACTAGCGGGAGGCTTGAAGCAGTTCTTC. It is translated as CASGIGLAGGLKQFF.

DNA of the CDR3: TGTGCCAGCAGCCAAGGCGGGGCGTTCCCTGGAAACACCATATATTTT. Its translation: CASSQGGAFPGNTIYF. The chain uses TRBV4-2 and TRBJ1-3; D possibly corresponds to TRBD1 (5 bases). This CDR3 has 16 amino acids. The germline CDR1 and CDR2 sequences are LGHNA and YNFKEQ. Trimming removed 1 base from V and 2 bases from J, with 12 bases in between.

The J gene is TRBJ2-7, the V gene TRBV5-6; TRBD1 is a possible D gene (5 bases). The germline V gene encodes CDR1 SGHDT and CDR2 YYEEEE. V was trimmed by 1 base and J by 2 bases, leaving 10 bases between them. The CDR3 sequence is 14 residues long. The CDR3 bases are TGTGCCAGCAGCTTGCAGGGCAGTGCCTACGAGCAGTACTTC. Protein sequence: CASSLQGSAYEQYF.

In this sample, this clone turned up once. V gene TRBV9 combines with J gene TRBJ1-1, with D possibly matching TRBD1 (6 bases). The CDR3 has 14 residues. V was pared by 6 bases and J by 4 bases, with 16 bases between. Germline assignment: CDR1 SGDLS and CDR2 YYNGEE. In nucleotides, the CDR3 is TGTGCCAGCACTGGCGGGGGGCTGGGCACTGAAGCTTTCTTT. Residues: CASTGGGLGTEAFF.

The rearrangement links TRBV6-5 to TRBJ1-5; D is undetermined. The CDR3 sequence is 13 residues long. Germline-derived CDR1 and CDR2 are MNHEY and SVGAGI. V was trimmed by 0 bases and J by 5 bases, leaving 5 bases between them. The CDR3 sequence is CASSYSVDQPQHF. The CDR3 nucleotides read TGTGCCAGCAGTTACTCCGTAGATCAGCCCCAGCATTTT.

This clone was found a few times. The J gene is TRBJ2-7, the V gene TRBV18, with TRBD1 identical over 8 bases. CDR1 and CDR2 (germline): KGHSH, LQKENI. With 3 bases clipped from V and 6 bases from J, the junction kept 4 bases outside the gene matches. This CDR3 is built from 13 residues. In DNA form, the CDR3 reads TGTGCCAGCTCACCGCAGGACAGGGTCGAGCAGTACTTC. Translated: CASSPQDRVEQYF. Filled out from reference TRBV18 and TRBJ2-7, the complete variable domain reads NAGVMQNPRHLVRRRGQEARLRCSPMKGHSHVYWYRQLPEEGLKFMVYLQKENIIDESGMPKERFSAEFPKEGPSILRIQQVVRGDSAAYFCASSPQDRVEQYFGPGTRLTVT.

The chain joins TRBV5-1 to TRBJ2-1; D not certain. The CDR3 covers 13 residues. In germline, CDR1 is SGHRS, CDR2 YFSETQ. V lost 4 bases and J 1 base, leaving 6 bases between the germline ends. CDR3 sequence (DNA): TGCGCCAGCAGCCTCGAGTCCTACAATGAGCAGTTCTTC. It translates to CASSLESYNEQFF.

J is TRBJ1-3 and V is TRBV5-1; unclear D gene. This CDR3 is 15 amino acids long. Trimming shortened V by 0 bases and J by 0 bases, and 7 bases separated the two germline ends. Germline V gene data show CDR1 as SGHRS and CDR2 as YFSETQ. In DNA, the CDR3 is TGCGCCAGCAGCTTGGTTCCAGGCTCTGGAAACACCATATATTTT. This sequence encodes CASSLVPGSGNTIYF. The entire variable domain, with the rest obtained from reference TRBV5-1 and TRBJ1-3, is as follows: KAGVTQTPRYLIKTRGQQVTLSCSPISGHRSVSWYQQTPGQGLQFLFEYFSETQRNKGNFPGRFSGRQFSNSRSEMNVSTLELGDSALYLCASSLVPGSGNTIYFGEGSWLTVV.

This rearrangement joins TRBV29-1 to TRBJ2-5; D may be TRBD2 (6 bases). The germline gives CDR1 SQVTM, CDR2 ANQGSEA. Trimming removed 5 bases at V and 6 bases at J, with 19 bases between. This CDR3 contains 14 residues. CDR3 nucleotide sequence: TGCAGCGTTTCTCTACCCGGGGGACTTAAGACCCAGTACTTC. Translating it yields CSVSLPGGLKTQYF.

Here the CDR3 reads CASSSQGGGYTF. The DNA for the CDR3 is TGTGCCAGTAGTAGTCAGGGCGGTGGCTACACCTTC. The chain uses TRBV19 and TRBJ1-2; a weak D match, TRBD1 (5 bases). The V gene lost 4 bases and the J gene lost 7 bases, with 10 bases spanning the gap. Germline CDR1 is LNHDA and CDR2 is SQIVND (reference sequence). The CDR3 totals 12 residues. Full variable domain (missing parts from reference TRBV19 and TRBJ1-2): DGGITQSPKYLFRKEGQNVTLSCEQNLNHDAMYWYRQDPGQGLRLIYYSQIVNDFQKGDIAEGYSVSREKKESFPLTVTSAQKNPTAFYLCASSSQGGGYTFGSGTRLTVV.

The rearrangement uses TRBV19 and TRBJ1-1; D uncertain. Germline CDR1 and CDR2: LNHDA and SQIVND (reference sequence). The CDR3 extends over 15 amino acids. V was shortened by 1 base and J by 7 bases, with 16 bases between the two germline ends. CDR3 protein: CASSIGPGRHSEAFF. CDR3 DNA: TGTGCCAGTAGTATAGGTCCGGGGAGGCATAGTGAAGCTTTCTTT.

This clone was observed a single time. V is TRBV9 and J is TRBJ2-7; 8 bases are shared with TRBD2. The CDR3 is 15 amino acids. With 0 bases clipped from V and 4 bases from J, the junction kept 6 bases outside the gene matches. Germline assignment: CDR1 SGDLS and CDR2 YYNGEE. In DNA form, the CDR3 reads TGTGCCAGCAGCGTAGGTCGAGCGGGAGAATACGAGCAGTACTTC. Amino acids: CASSVGRAGEYEQYF.

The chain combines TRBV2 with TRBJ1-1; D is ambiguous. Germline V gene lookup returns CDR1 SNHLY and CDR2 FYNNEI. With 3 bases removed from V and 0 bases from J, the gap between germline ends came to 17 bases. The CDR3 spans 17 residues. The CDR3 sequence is CASSELARLNMNTEAFF. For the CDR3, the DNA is TGTGCCAGCAGTGAGTTGGCCAGGCTAAATATGAACACTGAAGCTTTCTTT.

CDR3 nucleotide sequence: TGTGCCAGCGGAAGGCTAGCGGGAAGGGAGGCTACGCAGTATTTT. This codes for CASGRLAGREATQYF. This chain uses TRBV6-5 with TRBJ2-3; 9 bases agree with TRBD2. The CDR3 totals 15 residues. Per germline, CDR1 MNHEY and CDR2 SVGAGI. V lost 8 bases and J lost 8; bases outside the gene matches: 14.

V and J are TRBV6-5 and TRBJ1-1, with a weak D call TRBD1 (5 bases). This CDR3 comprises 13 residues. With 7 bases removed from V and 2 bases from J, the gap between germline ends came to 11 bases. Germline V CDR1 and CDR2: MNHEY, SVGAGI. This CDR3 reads CASKGQLNTEAFF. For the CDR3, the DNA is TGTGCCAGCAAGGGGCAGCTCAACACTGAAGCTTTCTTT.

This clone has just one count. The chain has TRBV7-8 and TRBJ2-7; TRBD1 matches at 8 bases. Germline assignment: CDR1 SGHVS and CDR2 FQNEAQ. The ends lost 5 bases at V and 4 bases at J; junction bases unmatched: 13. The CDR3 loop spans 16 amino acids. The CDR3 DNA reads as TGTGCCAGCAGCATCGGGTACGACAGGGGTAGTTACGAGCAGTACTTC. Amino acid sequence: CASSIGYDRGSYEQYF. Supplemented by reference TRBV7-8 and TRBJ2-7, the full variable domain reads GAGVSQSPRYKVAKRGQDVALRCDPISGHVSLFWYQQALGQGPEFLTYFQNEAQLDKSGLPSDRFFAERPEGSVSTLKIQRTQQEDSAVYLCASSIGYDRGSYEQYFGPGTRLTVT.

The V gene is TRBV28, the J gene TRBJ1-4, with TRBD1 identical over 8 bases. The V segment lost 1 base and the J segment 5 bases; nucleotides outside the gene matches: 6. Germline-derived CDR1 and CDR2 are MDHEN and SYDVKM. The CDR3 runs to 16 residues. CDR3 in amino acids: CASSLLGQGKNEKLFF. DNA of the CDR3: TGTGCCAGCAGTTTATTAGGACAGGGTAAAAATGAAAAACTGTTTTTT. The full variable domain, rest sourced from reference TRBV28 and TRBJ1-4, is DVKVTQSSRYLVKRTGEKVFLECVQDMDHENMFWYRQDPGLGLRLIYFSYDVKMKEKGDIPEGYSVSREKKERFSLILESASTNQTSMYLCASSLLGQGKNEKLFFGSGTQLSVL.